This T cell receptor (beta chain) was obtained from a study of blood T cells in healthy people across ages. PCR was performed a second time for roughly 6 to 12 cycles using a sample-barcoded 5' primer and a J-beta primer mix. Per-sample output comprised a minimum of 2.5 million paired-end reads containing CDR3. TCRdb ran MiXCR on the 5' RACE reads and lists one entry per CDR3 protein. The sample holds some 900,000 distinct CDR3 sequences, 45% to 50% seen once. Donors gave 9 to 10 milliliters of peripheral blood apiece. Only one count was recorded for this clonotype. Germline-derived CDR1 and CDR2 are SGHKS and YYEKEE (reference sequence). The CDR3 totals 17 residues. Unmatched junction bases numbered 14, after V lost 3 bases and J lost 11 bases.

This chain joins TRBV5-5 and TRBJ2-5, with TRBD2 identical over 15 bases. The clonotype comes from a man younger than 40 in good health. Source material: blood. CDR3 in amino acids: CASSSGLAGGLNNEQYF. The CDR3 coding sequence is TGTGCCAGCAGCTCTGGACTAGCGGGGGGGCTAAACAATGAGCAGTACTTC.